This TCR beta chain was retrieved from a study of T cell responses to AZD1222 COVID-19 vaccine. Study at large: Second-dose timings of about 4 or about 12 weeks were pooled. Study-wide results and caveats: No day 14 peak samples; only post-peak repertoires were characterized. Clonal diversity was possibly underestimated, and white British individuals and females predominated among donors. Variant regions that are unmutated are reportedly the target of nearly half of spike-specific TCRs.

The CDR3 extends over 15 amino acids. CDR1 is MNHEY and CDR2 is SVGAGI in the germline V gene. With 5 bases clipped from V and 5 bases from J, the junction kept 6 bases outside the gene matches. This clone has just one count. Its antigen remains unknown. The data were produced by immunoSEQ multiplex PCR, yet TCRdb's version contains in-frame clones alone and is incomplete. The data show roughly 110,000 clones, around 90% seen once. Sequences were derived from peripheral blood, sampled on day 0 of AZD1222 vaccination. The chain has TRBV6-5 and TRBJ1-6; 7 bases line up with TRBD1. The clonotype was recovered from an adult in good health. Here the CDR3 reads CASSRQGGNNSPLHF. Here the CDR3 DNA reads TGTGCCAGCAGTCGACAGGGAGGTAATAATTCACCCCTCCACTTT.